This entry features one T cell receptor beta chain sequence. The antigen remains undetermined. This sample was included in a study of cytomegalovirus exposure and HLA in healthy donors. Study-wide points: According to the study, some 160 TCR beta chains were cytomegalovirus-associated. Testing in vitro showed a few CMV-associated chains specific for CMV antigens. Clusters of TCRs from the first cohort tended to co-occur in the 95 to 150 validation repertoires (as a later analysis found).

Data came from immunoSEQ multiplex PCR; TCRdb stores just in-frame clones and leaves some out. The sample lists roughly 80,000 clones, 85% to 95% occurring once. The sequencing input was PBMCs. This TCR was sampled from a man between 18 and 35 years old in good health and CMV-seronegative.

In DNA form, the CDR3 reads TGCGCCAGCAGCTTGGTGGGGGCAGGGGGCATAGAGACCCAGTACTTC. Its translation: CASSLVGAGGIETQYF. The genes are TRBV5-1 and TRBJ2-5; 8 nucleotides agree with TRBD1. The V gene's germline CDR1 is SGHRS and CDR2 YFSETQ. There are 16 residues in the CDR3. V shed 0 bases, J shed 4 bases, and the junction held 8 bases outside the gene matches.